These 11 T cell receptor beta chains were all obtained from the same sample, sequenced in a study of blood T cell repertoires in COVID-19. Assay: immunoSEQ multiplex PCR; the TCRdb copy retains only in-frame clones and omits some. Of approximately 100,000 clones listed, roughly 80% are singletons. Sequenced input: peripheral blood. These receptors originate from a man between 65 and 85 years old with active or convalescent COVID-19.

The J gene is TRBJ1-2, the V gene TRBV27; D gene uncertain. The CDR3 spans 12 residues. Germline assignment: CDR1 MNHEY and CDR2 SMNVEV (reference sequence). The V and J ends lost 5 bases and 8 bases respectively, with 12 bases between them. CDR3 protein: CASSPPSGGYTF. DNA of the CDR3: TGTGCCAGCAGTCCCCCGTCGGGAGGCTACACCTTC.

The chain joins TRBV5-8 to TRBJ1-1; unclear D gene. The CDR3 extends over 15 amino acids. The V end lost 2 bases, the J end lost 3 bases, and 14 bases lay between the germline ends. Germline loops: CDR1 SGHTS, CDR2 YDEGEE. The chain's CDR3 is CASSLGLGPHTEAFF. For the CDR3, the DNA is TGTGCCAGCAGCTTAGGTTTGGGCCCTCACACTGAAGCTTTCTTT.

The chain joins TRBV6-2 or TRBV6-3 to TRBJ1-1; 9 nucleotides align to TRBD1. Trimming removed 5 bases from V and 5 bases from J; junction bases left unmatched: 9. CDR3 size: 15 residues. The germline gives CDR1 MNHEY, CDR2 SVGEGT. The CDR3 nucleotides are TGTGCCAGCAGTCCCAACTACAGGGGGCGGACTGAAGCTTTCTTT. This translates into CASSPNYRGRTEAFF.

The chain combines TRBV6-5 with TRBJ2-1; D may be TRBD2 (6 bases). The V end lost 5 bases, the J end lost 7 bases, and 12 bases lay between the germline ends. Germline V gene sequence: CDR1 MNHEY, CDR2 SVGAGI. The CDR3 covers 13 residues. The CDR3: CASSQRDLNEQFF. As DNA, the CDR3 is TGTGCCAGCAGTCAAAGGGACTTGAATGAGCAGTTCTTC.

The chain employs TRBV6-5 and TRBJ2-3, with D unclear. The germline gives CDR1 MNHEY, CDR2 SVGAGI. The CDR3 has 11 amino acids. The V and J ends lost 7 bases and 2 bases respectively, with 4 bases between them. CDR3 protein: CASTNTDTQYF. The CDR3, as DNA: TGTGCCAGCACTAACACAGATACGCAGTATTTT.

This clone was seen once. The chain links TRBV10-3 to TRBJ1-2; 7 positions match TRBD1. Unmatched junction bases numbered 7, after V lost 10 bases and J lost 2 bases. Germline lookup yields CDR1 ENHRY and CDR2 SYGVKD. The CDR3 consists of 13 residues. In DNA form, the CDR3 reads TGTGCCACCCGGGACAGCACAAACTATGGCTACACCTTC. Translation: CATRDSTNYGYTF.

The V gene is TRBV7-2, the J gene TRBJ2-1; weak D call: TRBD2 (5 bases). V lost 3 bases and J lost 6, with 9 bases in between. The CDR3 runs 13 residues. From germline, CDR1 is SGHTA and CDR2 FQGNSA. CDR3 in DNA: TGTGCCAGCAGCTTGGCTCGGGGCAATGAGCAGTTCTTC. Its protein is CASSLARGNEQFF.

The gene calls are TRBV7-3 and TRBJ1-1, with D perhaps TRBD1 (6 bases). V was cut by 3 bases and J by 4 bases, with 9 bases left in between. Germline V gives CDR1 SGHTA, CDR2 FQGTGA. The CDR3 contains 13 residues. CDR3 sequence: CASSFRGSTEAFF. The CDR3 region has the DNA TGTGCCAGCAGCTTCAGGGGTTCCACTGAAGCTTTCTTT. Variable domain in full (rest from reference TRBV7-3 and TRBJ1-1): GAGVSQTPSNKVTEKGKYVELRCDPISGHTALYWYRQSLGQGPEFLIYFQGTGAADDSGLPNDRFFAVRPEGSVSTLKIQRTERGDSAVYLCASSFRGSTEAFFGQGTRLTVV.

The V call is TRBV27, the J call TRBJ1-1, with 7 positions matching TRBD1. This CDR3 contains 15 residues. J was trimmed by 1 base and V by 1 base; bases with no gene match: 3. The germline gives CDR1 MNHEY, CDR2 SMNVEV (reference sequence). The CDR3 sequence: CASSLFGDRNTEAFF. For the CDR3, the DNA is TGTGCCAGCAGTTTATTCGGGGACAGGAACACTGAAGCTTTCTTT.

The chain links TRBV19 to TRBJ2-4, with 11 bases lining up with TRBD2. This CDR3 is 16 amino acids long. Germline CDR1 is LNHDA and CDR2 is SQIVND (reference sequence). J gave up 6 bases and V 6 bases, and 10 bases lay outside the gene matches. Here the CDR3 reads CASRDISGTSGNIQYF. CDR3 nucleotides: TGTGCCAGTAGAGATATCTCGGGGACTAGCGGAAACATTCAGTACTTC.

This clone was detected only once. The chain is built from TRBV10-3 and TRBJ1-2, with 8 bases matching TRBD1. Germline loops: CDR1 ENHRY, CDR2 SYGVKD. This CDR3 contains 13 residues. Germline trimming cut 5 bases from V and 3 bases from J; bases unmatched to any gene: 2. This CDR3 reads CAISPQGDYGYTF. The CDR3, as DNA: TGTGCCATCAGTCCACAGGGGGACTATGGCTACACCTTC.